This entry lists 21 T cell receptor beta chains sequenced from one sample in a study of T-cell memory formation after mild COVID-19. TCRdb processed the 5' RACE reads anew with MiXCR; each CDR3 protein has one entry. The repertoire holds fewer than 700,000 distinct CDR3 sequences, with more than 15% as singletons. The sequenced sample consisted of PBMCs or a T cell subset sorted from them (not recorded which). These receptors all come from an adult woman who had mild COVID-19 (a few samples of this study predate the infection). Cell type and time point are not known.

J is TRBJ2-1 and V is TRBV5-4; D not certain. Germline V CDR1 and CDR2: SGHNT, YYREEE (reference sequence). The V end was cut by 0 bases, the J end by 4 bases, with 23 bases between. This CDR3 contains 19 residues. CDR3 sequence reads: CASSLGGFKVESLYNEQFF. In DNA, the CDR3 is TGTGCCAGCAGCTTGGGTGGCTTTAAGGTGGAGAGCTTATACAATGAGCAGTTCTTC. Filled out from reference TRBV5-4 and TRBJ2-1, the complete variable domain reads ETGVTQSPTHLIKTRGQQVTLRCSSQSGHNTVSWYQQALGQGPQFIFQYYREEENGRGNFPPRFSGLQFPNYSSELNVNALELDDSALYLCASSLGGFKVESLYNEQFFGPGTRLTVL.

The rearrangement uses TRBV6-2 or TRBV6-3 and TRBJ1-5; D may be TRBD1 (5 bases). With 2 bases removed from V and 3 bases from J, the gap between germline ends came to 11 bases. This CDR3 is built from 15 residues. Germline V lookup: CDR1 MNHEY, CDR2 SVGEGT. The CDR3 DNA reads TGTGCCAGCAGTTACGCAGGGCGACTCAATCAGCCCCAGCATTTT. Protein product: CASSYAGRLNQPQHF.

The chain combines TRBV6-6 with TRBJ2-1; D could derive from TRBD1 or TRBD2 (5 bases each). Deletions cut 5 bases from V and 12 bases from J, with 20 bases between. The V gene's germline CDR1 is MNHNY and CDR2 SVGAGI (reference sequence). This CDR3 is built from 14 residues. The CDR3 protein is CASSPRDGLGVQFF. The CDR3 DNA follows: TGTGCCAGCAGTCCCCGGGACGGCTTAGGAGTGCAGTTCTTC.

The V and J genes are TRBV14 and TRBJ2-1; tentatively, D is TRBD1 (5 bases). Trimming cost V 3 bases and J 4 bases, with 10 bases left between them. Looked up from germline, CDR1 is SGHDN and CDR2 is FVKESK. The CDR3 consists of 14 residues. The CDR3 loop is CASSHDDRYNEQFF. DNA for the CDR3: TGTGCCAGCAGCCACGACGACAGATACAATGAGCAGTTCTTC.

This rearrangement joins TRBV6-2 or TRBV6-3 to TRBJ2-7, with a weak D call TRBD1 (6 bases). The germline V and J ends were trimmed by 2 bases and 4 bases, with 15 bases remaining between them. The CDR3 spans 15 residues. From germline, CDR1 is MNHEY and CDR2 SVGEGT. The CDR3 coding sequence is TGTGCCAGCAGTTACAGTCCGACAGGAGCATACGAGCAGTACTTC. Amino acid sequence: CASSYSPTGAYEQYF.

V usage is TRBV7-9 and J usage is TRBJ1-5; 9 positions match TRBD1. V lost 5 bases, J lost 6 bases, and 2 bases stayed unmatched. CDR1 and CDR2 (germline): SEHNR, FQNEAQ (reference sequence). The CDR3 is made up of 13 amino acids. CDR3 sequence: CASSRTGVQPQHF. For the CDR3, the DNA is TGTGCCAGCAGCCGGACAGGGGTTCAGCCCCAGCATTTT.

The chain links TRBV24-1 to TRBJ2-3; 9 bases fit TRBD1. Germline-derived CDR1 and CDR2 are KGHDR and SFDVKD. V was pared by 3 bases and J by 3 bases, with 6 bases of the junction left unmatched. CDR3 length: 16 amino acids. CDR3 sequence reads: CATSDPGTGMTDTQYF. CDR3 sequence (DNA): TGTGCCACCAGTGATCCCGGGACAGGGATGACAGATACGCAGTATTTT.

This clonotype has a handful of counts. The chain has TRBV4-1 and TRBJ2-7, with no clear D. Germline CDR1 is MGHRA and CDR2 is YSYEKL. The CDR3 contains 15 residues. V lost 0 bases and J lost 2, with 11 bases in between. Written as DNA, the CDR3 is TGCGCCAGCAGCCAAGACGAGGCCTCCCCCTACGAGCAGTACTTC. Protein: CASSQDEASPYEQYF.

The chain combines TRBV7-6 with TRBJ2-2; 10 bases agree with TRBD2. Germline CDR1 SGHVS, CDR2 FNYEAQ. The CDR3 sequence is 16 residues long. V lost 3 bases and J lost 3; bases outside the gene matches: 4. This CDR3 reads CASSFALAGDTGELFF. DNA of the CDR3: TGTGCCAGCAGCTTCGCCCTAGCGGGGGACACCGGGGAGCTGTTTTTT. The whole variable domain, filled in from reference TRBV7-6 and TRBJ2-2, reads GAGVSQSPRYKVTKRGQDVALRCDPISGHVSLYWYRQALGQGPEFLTYFNYEAQQDKSGLPNDRFSAERPEGSISTLTIQRTEQRDSAMYRCASSFALAGDTGELFFGEGSRLTVL.

This clonotype has just a few counts. CDR3 bases: TGTGCCACCAGTGTAGCGGGGGACATTCATGAGCAGTTCTTC. This sequence encodes CATSVAGDIHEQFF. This chain uses TRBV24-1 with TRBJ2-1; 9 bases are a match to TRBD2. This CDR3 is built from 14 residues. Germline V gene sequence: CDR1 KGHDR, CDR2 SFDVKD. V dropped 5 bases and J dropped 8; count of bases not matched to a gene: 6.

J is TRBJ1-4 and V is TRBV19; 7 bases are a match to TRBD1. Germline lookup yields CDR1 LNHDA and CDR2 SQIVND (reference sequence). The CDR3 covers 14 residues. The J segment lost 6 bases and the V segment lost 1 base, leaving 2 bases of the junction unmatched. This CDR3 reads CASSIVGTDEKLFF. The CDR3 DNA reads as TGTGCCAGTAGTATAGTTGGGACAGATGAAAAACTGTTTTTT. The full variable domain, with the rest looked up from reference TRBV19 and TRBJ1-4, is DGGITQSPKYLFRKEGQNVTLSCEQNLNHDAMYWYRQDPGQGLRLIYYSQIVNDFQKGDIAEGYSVSREKKESFPLTVTSAQKNPTAFYLCASSIVGTDEKLFFGSGTQLSVL.

This clonotype was found once. The chain has TRBV7-9 and TRBJ2-5; 8 bases are a match to TRBD1. Looked up from germline, CDR1 is SEHNR and CDR2 is FQNEAQ (reference sequence). J was trimmed by 4 bases and V by 8 bases; bases with no gene match: 6. This CDR3 has 13 residues. The CDR3 sequence is CASDRTGRETQYF. DNA of the CDR3: TGTGCCAGCGACCGGACAGGGCGAGAGACCCAGTACTTC.

This sequence joins TRBV5-1 and TRBJ2-1; TRBD1 agrees at 11 bases. V was pared by 6 bases and J by 1 base, with 12 bases of the junction left unmatched. Germline V gene lookup returns CDR1 SGHRS and CDR2 YFSETQ. The CDR3 covers 18 residues. CDR3 DNA: TGCGCCAGCAATACTGGACAGGGGGCTTTGATGTCCTACAATGAGCAGTTCTTC. Protein: CASNTGQGALMSYNEQFF.

V and J are TRBV5-1 and TRBJ2-3; possible D gene TRBD2, 6 bases. V lost 5 bases and J lost 4, with 14 bases in between. This CDR3 has 14 residues. Per germline, CDR1 SGHRS and CDR2 YFSETQ. In nucleotides, the CDR3 is TGCGCCAGCAGGGCAGCGGGCGGAGCAGATACGCAGTATTTT. It translates to CASRAAGGADTQYF.

The chain carries TRBV29-1 and TRBJ1-2, with a weak D call TRBD1 (5 bases). The V gene's germline CDR1 is SQVTM and CDR2 ANQGSEA. CDR3 length: 13 amino acids. The V and J ends lost 7 bases and 2 bases respectively, with 14 bases between them. The CDR3 loop is CSGAFGGNYGYTF. The CDR3 DNA follows: TGCAGCGGGGCCTTTGGGGGGAACTATGGCTACACCTTC.

The chain is built from TRBV12-3 or TRBV12-4 and TRBJ2-7; 9 bases are shared with TRBD2. V dropped 3 bases and J dropped 3; count of bases not matched to a gene: 9. The CDR3 has 16 residues. This CDR3 reads CASSFAHSGSVYEQYF. CDR3 nucleotide sequence: TGTGCCAGCAGTTTCGCACATAGCGGGAGCGTCTACGAGCAGTACTTC.

The CDR3 bases are TGCAGCGCTCACAGGGGGACCTATGGCTACACCTTC. Translated: CSAHRGTYGYTF. V usage is TRBV29-1 and J usage is TRBJ1-2; 8 bases are shared with TRBD1. CDR1 SQVTM and CDR2 ANQGSEA come from the germline V gene. V trimming: 7 bases; J trimming: 4 bases; junction bases outside the gene matches: 5. The CDR3 length is 12 residues.

This clonotype has a single count. One end of the junction fails to match germline, which may point to a read error. The rearrangement uses TRBV9 and TRBJ2-7; D may be TRBD1 (7 bases). Germline assignment: CDR1 SGDLS and CDR2 YYNGEE. The CDR3 runs to 16 residues. The CDR3 DNA reads as TGTGCCAGCAGCGTAGGCGGGACAGCCTACTCCTCCGAGCAGTACTTC. Encoded protein: CASSVGGTAYSSEQYF.

This clonotype has ten or more counts. CDR3 amino acids: CASSQGGRSYEQYF. CDR3 DNA sequence: TGCGCCAGCAGCCAGGGAGGGCGCTCCTACGAGCAGTACTTC. V is TRBV4-3 and J is TRBJ2-7; TRBD2 aligns across 7 bases. Trimming took 3 bases from V and 0 from J; bases not matched to a gene: 2. The CDR3 is 14 residues long. Germline assignment: CDR1 LGHNA and CDR2 YSLEER.

This clonotype was picked up a small number of times. The chain combines TRBV6-4 with TRBJ2-1, with D perhaps matching TRBD2 (5 bases). The CDR3 is 13 residues long. Germline V lookup: CDR1 MRHNA, CDR2 SNTAGT. Trimming took off 4 bases at V and 9 bases at J, with 13 bases between the two ends. The CDR3 DNA reads as TGTGCCAGCAGTGCGGCTAGCACGAGTGAGCAGTTCTTC. Amino acid sequence: CASSAASTSEQFF.

This clonotype was seen more than once but under ten times. The chain employs TRBV12-3 or TRBV12-4 and TRBJ1-6; D remains unclear. The ends were cut back, 6 bases at V and 2 bases at J, with 5 bases in the middle. CDR3 length equals 13 residues. The CDR3 spells CASRGTYNSPLHF. The CDR3 coding sequence is TGTGCCAGCAGGGGCACCTATAATTCACCCCTCCACTTT.